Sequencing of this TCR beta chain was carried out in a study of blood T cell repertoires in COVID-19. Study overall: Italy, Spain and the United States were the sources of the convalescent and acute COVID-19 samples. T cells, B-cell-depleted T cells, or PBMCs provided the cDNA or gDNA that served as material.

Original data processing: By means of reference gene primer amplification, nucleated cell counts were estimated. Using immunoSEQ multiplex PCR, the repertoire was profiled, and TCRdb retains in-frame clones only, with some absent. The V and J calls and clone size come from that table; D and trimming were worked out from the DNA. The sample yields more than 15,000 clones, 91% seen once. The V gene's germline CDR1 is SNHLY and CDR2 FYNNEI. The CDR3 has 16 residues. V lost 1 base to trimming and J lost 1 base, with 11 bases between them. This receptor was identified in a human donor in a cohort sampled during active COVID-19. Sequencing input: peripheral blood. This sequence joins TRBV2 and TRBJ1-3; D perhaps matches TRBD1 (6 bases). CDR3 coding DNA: TGTGCCAGCAGTGAAGGAGGGGGGGGGTCTGGAAACACCATATATTTT. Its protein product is CASSEGGGGSGNTIYF.